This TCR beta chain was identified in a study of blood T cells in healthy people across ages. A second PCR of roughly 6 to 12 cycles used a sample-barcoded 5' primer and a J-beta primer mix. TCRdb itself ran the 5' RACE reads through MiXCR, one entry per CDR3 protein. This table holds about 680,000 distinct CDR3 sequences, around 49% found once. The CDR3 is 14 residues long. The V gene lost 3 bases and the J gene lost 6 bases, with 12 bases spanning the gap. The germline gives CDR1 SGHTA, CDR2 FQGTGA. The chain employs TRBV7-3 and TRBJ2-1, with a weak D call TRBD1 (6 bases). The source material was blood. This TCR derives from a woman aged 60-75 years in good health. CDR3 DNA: TGTGCCAGCAGCTTGGGGACAAAAGGCAATGAGCAGTTCTTC. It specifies CASSLGTKGNEQFF.